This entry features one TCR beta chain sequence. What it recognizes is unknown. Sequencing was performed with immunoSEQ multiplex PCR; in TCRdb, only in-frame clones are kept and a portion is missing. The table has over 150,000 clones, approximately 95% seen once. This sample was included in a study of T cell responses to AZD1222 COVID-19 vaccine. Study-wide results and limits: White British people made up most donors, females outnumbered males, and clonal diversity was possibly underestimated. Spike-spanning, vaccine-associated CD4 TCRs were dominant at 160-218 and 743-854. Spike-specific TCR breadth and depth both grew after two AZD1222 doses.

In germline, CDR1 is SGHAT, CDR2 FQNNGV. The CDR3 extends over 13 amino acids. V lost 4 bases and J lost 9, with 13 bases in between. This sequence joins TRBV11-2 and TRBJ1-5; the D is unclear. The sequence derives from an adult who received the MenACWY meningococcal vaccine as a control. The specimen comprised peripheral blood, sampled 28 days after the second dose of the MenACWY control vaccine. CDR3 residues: CASSSAEGRPQHF. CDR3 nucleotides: TGTGCCAGCAGCTCCGCCGAGGGTAGGCCCCAGCATTTT.